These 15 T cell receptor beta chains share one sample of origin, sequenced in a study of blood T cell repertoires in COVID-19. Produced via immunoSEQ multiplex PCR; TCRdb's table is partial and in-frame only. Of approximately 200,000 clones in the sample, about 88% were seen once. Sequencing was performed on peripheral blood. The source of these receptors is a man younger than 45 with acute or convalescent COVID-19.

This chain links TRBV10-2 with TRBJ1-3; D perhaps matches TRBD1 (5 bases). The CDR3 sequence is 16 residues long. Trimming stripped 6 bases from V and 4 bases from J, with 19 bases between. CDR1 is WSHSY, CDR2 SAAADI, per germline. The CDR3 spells CASSLNQGSSGNTIYF. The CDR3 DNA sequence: TGCGCCAGCAGCCTCAACCAGGGCAGTTCCGGAAACACCATATATTTT.

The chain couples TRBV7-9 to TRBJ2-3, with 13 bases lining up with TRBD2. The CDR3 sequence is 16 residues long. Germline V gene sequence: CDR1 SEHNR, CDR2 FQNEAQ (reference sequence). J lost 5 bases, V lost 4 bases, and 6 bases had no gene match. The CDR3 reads CASSSGLAGLRDTQYF. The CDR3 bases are TGTGCCAGCAGCTCGGGACTAGCGGGATTACGAGATACGCAGTATTTT. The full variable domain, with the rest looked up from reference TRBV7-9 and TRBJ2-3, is DTGVSQNPRHKITKRGQNVTFRCDPISEHNRLYWYRQTLGQGPEFLTYFQNEAQLEKSRLLSDRFSAERPKGSFSTLEIQRTEQGDSAMYLCASSSGLAGLRDTQYFGPGTRLTVL.

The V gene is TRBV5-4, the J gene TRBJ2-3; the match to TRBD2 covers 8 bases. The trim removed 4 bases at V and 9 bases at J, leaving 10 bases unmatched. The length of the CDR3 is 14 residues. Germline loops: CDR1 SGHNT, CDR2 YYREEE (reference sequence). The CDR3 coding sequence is TGTGCCAGCAGCGACCAACGGGGACTAGAAACGCAGTATTTT. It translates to CASSDQRGLETQYF.

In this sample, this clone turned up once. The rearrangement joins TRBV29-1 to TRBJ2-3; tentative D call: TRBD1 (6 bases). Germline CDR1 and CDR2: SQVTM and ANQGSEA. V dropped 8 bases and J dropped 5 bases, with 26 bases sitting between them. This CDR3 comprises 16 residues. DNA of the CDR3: TGCAGCACGGACGGGGAAACAGGGATAGTTGTAGATACGCAGTATTTT. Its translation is CSTDGETGIVVDTQYF.

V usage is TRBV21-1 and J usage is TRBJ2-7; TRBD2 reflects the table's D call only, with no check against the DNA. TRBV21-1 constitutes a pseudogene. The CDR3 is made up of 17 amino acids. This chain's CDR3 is CASSLKGGLAGNYEQYF. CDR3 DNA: TGTGCCAGCAGCCTAAAAGGGGGACTAGCGGGCAATTACGAGCAGTACTTC.

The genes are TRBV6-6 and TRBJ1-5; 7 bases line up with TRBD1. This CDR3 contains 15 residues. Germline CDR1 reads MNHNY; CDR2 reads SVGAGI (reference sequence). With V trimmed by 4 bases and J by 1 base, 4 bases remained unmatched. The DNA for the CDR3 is TGTGCCAGCAGTTTAAGGACAGGCAGCAATCAGCCCCAGCATTTT. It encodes CASSLRTGSNQPQHF.

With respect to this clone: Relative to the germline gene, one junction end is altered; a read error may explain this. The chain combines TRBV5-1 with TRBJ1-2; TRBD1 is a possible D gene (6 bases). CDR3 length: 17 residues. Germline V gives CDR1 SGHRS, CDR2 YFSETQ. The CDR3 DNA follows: TGCGCCAGCAGCTCCGCCTCACAGGGTAGAGGGAACTATGGCCACACCTTC. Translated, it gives CASSSASQGRGNYGHTF.

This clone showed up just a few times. CDR3 region: CATLGGFDEQYF. In DNA form, the CDR3 reads TGTGCCACTCTGGGGGGTTTCGACGAGCAGTACTTC. The chain is built from TRBV2 and TRBJ2-7; a possible D gene is TRBD2 (6 bases). The CDR3 is made up of 12 amino acids. V was trimmed by 10 bases and J by 5 bases, leaving 15 bases between them. Germline assignment: CDR1 SNHLY and CDR2 FYNNEI.

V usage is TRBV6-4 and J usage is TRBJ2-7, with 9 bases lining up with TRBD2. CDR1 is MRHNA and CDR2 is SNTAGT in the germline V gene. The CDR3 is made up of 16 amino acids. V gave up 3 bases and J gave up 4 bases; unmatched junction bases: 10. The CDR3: CASSEIPGLATYEQYF. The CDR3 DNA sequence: TGTGCCAGCAGTGAGATCCCGGGACTAGCAACGTACGAGCAGTACTTC.

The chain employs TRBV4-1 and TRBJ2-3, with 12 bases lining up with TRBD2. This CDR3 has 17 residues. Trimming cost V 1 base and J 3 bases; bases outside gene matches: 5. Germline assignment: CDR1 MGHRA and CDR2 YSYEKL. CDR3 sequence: CASSQGGLAGRTDTQYF. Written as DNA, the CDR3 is TGCGCCAGCAGCCAAGGAGGACTAGCGGGGCGTACAGATACGCAGTATTTT.

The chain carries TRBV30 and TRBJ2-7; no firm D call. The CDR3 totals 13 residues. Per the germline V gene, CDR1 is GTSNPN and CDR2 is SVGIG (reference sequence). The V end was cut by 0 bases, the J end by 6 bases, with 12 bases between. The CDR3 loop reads CAWSVTGLGEQYF. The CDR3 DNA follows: TGTGCCTGGAGTGTAACTGGGCTCGGCGAGCAGTACTTC.

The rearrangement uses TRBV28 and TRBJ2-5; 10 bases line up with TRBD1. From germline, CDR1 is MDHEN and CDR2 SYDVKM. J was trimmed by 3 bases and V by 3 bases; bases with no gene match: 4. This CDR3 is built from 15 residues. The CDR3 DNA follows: TGTGCCAGCAGTTTGGGGACAGGGGTAAAAGAGACCCAGTACTTC. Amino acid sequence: CASSLGTGVKETQYF.

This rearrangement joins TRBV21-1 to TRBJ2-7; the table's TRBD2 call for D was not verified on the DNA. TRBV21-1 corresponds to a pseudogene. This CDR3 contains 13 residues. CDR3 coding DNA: TGTCTAGTTGGCGGGACTAGCTCCTACGAGCAGTACTTC. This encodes CLVGGTSSYEQYF.

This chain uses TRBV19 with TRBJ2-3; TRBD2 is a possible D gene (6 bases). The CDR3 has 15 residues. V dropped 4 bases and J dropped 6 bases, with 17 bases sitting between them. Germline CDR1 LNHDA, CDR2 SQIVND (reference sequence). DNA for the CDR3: TGTGCCAGTAGTAAGGGAGACCGCCGGGAGGATACGCAGTATTTT. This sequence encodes CASSKGDRREDTQYF.

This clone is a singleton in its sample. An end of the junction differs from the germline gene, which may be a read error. CDR3 in amino acids: CARSVEGGGGNSPLHF. In DNA form, the CDR3 reads TGTGCCCGCAGCGTAGAGGGTGGGGGAGGGAATTCACCCCTCCACTTT. The chain has TRBV9 and TRBJ1-6; TRBD1 might be the D (5 bases). Germline V gene lookup returns CDR1 SGDLS and CDR2 YYNGEE. The CDR3 totals 16 residues.